The 3 T cell receptor beta chains listed next were all sequenced from one sample in a study of blood T cell repertoires in COVID-19. Measured with immunoSEQ multiplex PCR; TCRdb has only the in-frame clones, and not every one. The repertoire has 200,000 to 300,000 clones, around nine tenths of them found once; the top ten carry about 2.7%. Sequences were obtained from PBMCs or T cells enriched from blood (not recorded which). The source of these receptors is a woman aged 18-29 years who had recovered from COVID-19.

The chain is built from TRBV7-9 and TRBJ1-4, with D unclear. V was pared by 0 bases and J by 12 bases, with 8 bases between. CDR1 SEHNR and CDR2 FQNEAQ come from the germline V gene (reference sequence). The CDR3 is made up of 12 amino acids. CDR3 nucleotides: TGTGCCAGCAGCTTAGCGGGCCGTCAACTGTTTTTT. Encoded protein: CASSLAGRQLFF.

This chain uses TRBV14 with TRBJ2-2, with 10 nucleotides matching TRBD2. The CDR3 extends over 17 amino acids. Trimming removed 0 bases from V and 1 base from J; junction bases left unmatched: 2. The germline gives CDR1 SGHDN, CDR2 FVKESK. This CDR3 is CASSQDLAGVNTGELFF. The CDR3 DNA is TGTGCCAGCAGCCAAGACCTAGCGGGGGTGAACACCGGGGAGCTGTTTTTT.

A few counts support this clone. The V call is TRBV10-3, the J call TRBJ2-2, with TRBD2 matching 11 bases. CDR1 ENHRY and CDR2 SYGVKD come from the germline V gene. The CDR3 consists of 15 residues. V gave up 6 bases and J gave up 5 bases; unmatched junction bases: 5. CDR3 sequence (DNA): TGTGCCATCAGACCGCTAGCGGGGGGTACCGGGGAGCTGTTTTTT. Amino acid sequence: CAIRPLAGGTGELFF.